One and the same sample provided the 7 T cell receptor beta chains below, sequenced in a study of T cell repertoires in cytomegalovirus infection. These receptors have no identified antigens. TCRdb re-analysed the reads in MiXCR, keeping a single row per CDR3 protein. The profile shows about a million distinct CDR3 sequences, approximately 30% of them singletons. Sequences were derived from cultured CD8+ T cells from PBMCs, sampled from culture after CMV antigen stimulation. The receptors come from a human donor in good health (CMV status not recorded). Some clones in this sample may be carry-over from other donors' samples.

This clonotype has a handful of counts. This chain connects TRBV3-1 to TRBJ2-6; TRBD2 agrees at 14 bases. Trimming removed 1 base from V and 0 bases from J; junction bases left unmatched: 14. The length of the CDR3 is 23 residues. Germline CDR1 is LGHDT and CDR2 is YNNKEL (reference sequence). CDR3 DNA sequence: TGTGCCAGCAGCCAAGTCCTCCGTGGACTAGCGGGGGGCCCCGGCTCTGGGGCCAACGTCCTGACTTTC. It yields the protein CASSQVLRGLAGGPGSGANVLTF. The whole variable domain, filled in from reference TRBV3-1 and TRBJ2-6, reads DTAVSQTPKYLVTQMGNDKSIKCEQNLGHDTMYWYKQDSKKFLKIMFSYNNKELIINETVPNRFSPKSPDKAHLNLHINSLELGDSAVYFCASSQVLRGLAGGPGSGANVLTFGAGSRLTVL.

The table lists this clonotype with a few counts. The V gene is TRBV27, the J gene TRBJ1-2; 9 bases agree with TRBD1. In germline, CDR1 is MNHEY, CDR2 SMNVEV (reference sequence). The CDR3 has 16 residues. Unmatched junction bases numbered 11, after V lost 3 bases and J lost 6 bases. CDR3 protein: CASSFFTTGGQDGYTF. The CDR3 DNA reads as TGTGCCAGCAGTTTCTTTACGACAGGGGGGCAGGATGGCTACACCTTC.

V is TRBV9 and J is TRBJ2-1; D may match TRBD1 or TRBD2 (5 bases each). Trimming pared 3 bases from V and 7 bases from J, leaving 17 bases between. This CDR3 is built from 15 residues. Per the germline V gene, CDR1 is SGDLS and CDR2 is YYNGEE. CDR3 in amino acids: CASSAWGVPGNEQFF. The DNA of the CDR3 is TGTGCCAGCAGCGCCTGGGGAGTCCCAGGGAATGAGCAGTTCTTC.

This clonotype was found once. The rearrangement uses TRBV11-2 and TRBJ2-2, with D maybe TRBD2 (6 bases). The CDR3 extends over 15 amino acids. Germline V gene sequence: CDR1 SGHAT, CDR2 FQNNGV. Trimming removed 3 bases at V and 3 bases at J, with 11 bases between. DNA of the CDR3: TGTGCCAGCAGCTTCGCGGGGTGGGACACCGGGGAGCTGTTTTTT. Its protein product is CASSFAGWDTGELFF. Supplemented by reference TRBV11-2 and TRBJ2-2, the full variable domain reads EAGVAQSPRYKIIEKRQSVAFWCNPISGHATLYWYQQILGQGPKLLIQFQNNGVVDDSQLPKDRFSAERLKGVDSTLKIQPAKLEDSAVYLCASSFAGWDTGELFFGEGSRLTVL.

The rearrangement joins TRBV10-3 to TRBJ2-7; D may be TRBD2 (6 bases). Germline assignment: CDR1 ENHRY and CDR2 SYGVKD. The CDR3 loop spans 11 amino acids. V lost 10 bases and J 6 bases, leaving 13 bases between the germline ends. This CDR3 is CATRGDFEQYV. The CDR3 coding sequence is TGTGCCACCCGAGGGGACTTCGAGCAGTACGTC.

This clonotype was seen a handful of times. The chain has TRBV7-3 and TRBJ2-3; 7 nucleotides agree with TRBD2. Trimming at V came to 5 bases and at J to 1 base, leaving 6 bases not matched to a gene. The CDR3 totals 15 residues. Per the germline V gene, CDR1 is SGHTA and CDR2 is FQGTGA. CDR3 DNA: TGTGCCAGCAGCCCTGGTGCGGGGGGCACAGATACGCAGTATTTT. This encodes CASSPGAGGTDTQYF.

The rearrangement joins TRBV20-1 to TRBJ2-7; no firm D call. In germline, CDR1 is DFQATT, CDR2 SNEGSKA (reference sequence). The V and J ends lost 2 bases and 2 bases respectively, with 10 bases between them. CDR3 length: 13 amino acids. The CDR3 DNA reads as TGCAGTGCTAGAAAGTCGGCTACCTACGAGCAGTACGTC. It codes for CSARKSATYEQYV.